This entry lists 27 T cell receptor beta chains sequenced from one sample in a study of cytomegalovirus exposure and HLA in healthy donors. The study ran its PCR with 60 Vbeta and 13 Jbeta primers. Data came from immunoSEQ multiplex PCR; TCRdb stores just in-frame clones and leaves some out. The sample lists about 94,000 clones; around 69% were seen once. Sequenced sample: PBMCs. The receptors come from a man aged 25 to 40 in good health and CMV-seronegative.

Only a few counts were recorded for this clone. This chain links TRBV4-2 with TRBJ1-1, with D possibly matching TRBD1 (5 bases). Germline-derived CDR1 and CDR2 are LGHNA and YNFKEQ. The CDR3 loop spans 13 amino acids. The V and J ends lost 0 bases and 8 bases respectively, with 10 bases between them. The CDR3 nucleotides read TGTGCCAGCAGCCAAGATGGGCACAGGGAAGCTTTCTTT. Amino acid sequence: CASSQDGHREAFF.

The rearrangement joins TRBV2 to TRBJ2-1, with 13 bases matching TRBD2. V shed 4 bases, J shed 7 bases, and the junction held 4 bases outside the gene matches. The CDR3 runs to 15 residues. Germline values: CDR1 SNHLY, CDR2 FYNNEI. The CDR3 coding sequence is TGTGCCAGCAGTGGACTAGCGGGAGGTGATAATGAGCAGTTCTTC. This encodes CASSGLAGGDNEQFF.

This clone appeared a single time. This chain joins TRBV6-1 and TRBJ1-2, with D perhaps TRBD1 (6 bases). The V gene lost 3 bases and the J gene lost 2 bases, with 10 bases spanning the gap. Germline assignment: CDR1 MNHNS and CDR2 SASEGT. CDR3 length: 14 residues. The DNA for the CDR3 is TGTGCCAGCAGTGAGACAGGTTTGAACTATGGCTACACCTTC. Translated, it gives CASSETGLNYGYTF.

This chain links TRBV19 with TRBJ2-7; D gene ambiguous. The CDR3 is 13 residues long. The ends were cut back, 10 bases at V and 5 bases at J, with 18 bases in the middle. CDR1 is LNHDA and CDR2 is SQIVND in the germline V gene (reference sequence). CDR3 DNA: TGTGCCACTAACCCGCGGAGAGGTGACGAGCAGTACTTC. Translation: CATNPRRGDEQYF.

CDR3 in DNA: TGTGCCATCAGACAGCTGAACACTGAAGCTTTCTTT. This gives the protein CAIRQLNTEAFF. The chain is built from TRBV10-3 and TRBJ1-1; D is undetermined. CDR3 length equals 12 residues. V shed 6 bases and J shed 0 bases, with 5 bases lying between them. Germline CDR1 ENHRY, CDR2 SYGVKD.

This clone was observed once. This sequence joins TRBV19 and TRBJ1-5, with D hard to call. In germline, CDR1 is LNHDA, CDR2 SQIVND (reference sequence). Trimming left V 10 bases short and J 0 bases short, with 16 bases between. The CDR3 extends over 15 amino acids. CDR3 protein: CATSWAGHSNQPQHF. Written as DNA, the CDR3 is TGTGCCACTTCGTGGGCGGGTCATAGCAATCAGCCCCAGCATTTT.

The chain employs TRBV4-2 and TRBJ2-1; 7 nucleotides agree with TRBD2. Per germline, CDR1 LGHNA and CDR2 YNFKEQ. This CDR3 region has 16 residues. The V segment lost 0 bases and the J segment 7 bases; nucleotides outside the gene matches: 9. CDR3 in amino acids: CASSQDPAGRGNEQFF. CDR3 DNA sequence: TGTGCCAGCAGCCAAGATCCAGCGGGGCGGGGAAATGAGCAGTTCTTC.

Note on this clone: The sample contains more than one DNA sequence encoding this CDR3. The chain recombines TRBV9 with TRBJ1-1; D is undetermined. The CDR3 covers 13 residues. Germline V gene data show CDR1 as SGDLS and CDR2 as YYNGEE. V lost 2 bases and J 3 bases, leaving 8 bases between the germline ends. The CDR3 is CASSVAGDTEAFF. The CDR3 nucleotides read TGTGCCAGCAGCGTCGCCGGGGACACTGAAGCTTTCTTT.

V usage is TRBV2 and J usage is TRBJ2-5; 10 bases line up with TRBD1. The J call is in doubt because the DNA end fits TRBJ2-7 better. CDR1 and CDR2 (germline): SNHLY, FYNNEI. The CDR3 loop spans 15 amino acids. CDR3 region: CASSGDRGPPYEQYF. In DNA form, the CDR3 reads TGTGCCAGCAGCGGCGACAGGGGGCCCCCCTACGAGCAGTACTTC.

The gene calls are TRBV29-1 and TRBJ2-7, with 7 bases aligning to TRBD1. The V segment lost 6 bases and the J segment 3 bases; nucleotides outside the gene matches: 11. Germline loops: CDR1 SQVTM, CDR2 ANQGSEA. The CDR3 loop spans 14 amino acids. CDR3 residues: CSVKRQGRGYEQYF. The CDR3 DNA sequence: TGCAGCGTGAAGAGACAGGGTAGGGGCTACGAGCAGTACTTC.

The V and J genes are TRBV6-6 and TRBJ2-7; 14 bases are a match to TRBD2. CDR1 and CDR2 from the germline V gene are MNHNY and SVGAGI (reference sequence). This CDR3 spans 16 amino acids. Trimming removed 6 bases from V and 4 bases from J; junction bases left unmatched: 8. The CDR3 region has the DNA TGTGCCAGCAGATCGGGACTAGCGGGAGACAAATACGAGCAGTACTTC. This encodes CASRSGLAGDKYEQYF.

This chain connects TRBV5-1 to TRBJ2-2; a possible D gene is TRBD1 (7 bases). This CDR3 contains 16 residues. Germline V gene sequence: CDR1 SGHRS, CDR2 YFSETQ. The V and J ends lost 3 bases and 2 bases respectively, with 14 bases between them. In DNA form, the CDR3 reads TGCGCCAGCAGCTGGGGGCAGGGGGGCAACACCGGGGAGCTGTTTTTT. This gives the protein CASSWGQGGNTGELFF.

This sequence joins TRBV4-1 and TRBJ2-5; D perhaps matches TRBD2 (6 bases). This CDR3 comprises 13 residues. V lost 3 bases and J lost 5, with 10 bases in between. In germline, CDR1 is MGHRA, CDR2 YSYEKL. CDR3 residues: CASSQGRWETQYF. As DNA, the CDR3 is TGCGCCAGCAGCCAGGGGAGGTGGGAGACCCAGTACTTC.

This chain connects TRBV27 to TRBJ1-4; 7 nucleotides align to TRBD1. The V segment lost 5 bases and the J segment 10 bases; nucleotides outside the gene matches: 10. This CDR3 spans 14 amino acids. Looked up from germline, CDR1 is MNHEY and CDR2 is SMNVEV (reference sequence). CDR3 in DNA: TGTGCCAGCAGTCCCCTAGACAGGGTTGGAAAACTGTTTTTT. Translated, it gives CASSPLDRVGKLFF.

The V gene is TRBV4-1, the J gene TRBJ2-7, with a weak D call TRBD2 (6 bases). Germline V gene lookup returns CDR1 MGHRA and CDR2 YSYEKL. Trimming took off 1 base at V and 3 bases at J, with 22 bases between the two ends. The CDR3 extends over 18 amino acids. The CDR3 DNA reads as TGCGCCAGCAGCCAAGGTCTTAATTTGGCGGGAAGCCTCTACGAGCAGTACTTC. It encodes CASSQGLNLAGSLYEQYF.

The V and J genes are TRBV23-1 and TRBJ2-5; TRBD1 is a possible D gene (6 bases). TRBV23-1 is an ORF for which the function is uncertain. This CDR3 is 18 amino acids long. V dropped 0 bases and J dropped 5 bases, with 22 bases sitting between them. CDR3 in DNA: TGCGCCAGCAGTCAATCGATTCCGGACAGAACAAATTCGGAGACCCAGTACTTC. It codes for CASSQSIPDRTNSETQYF.

The chain combines TRBV19 with TRBJ1-5; D possibly corresponds to TRBD1 (6 bases). Looked up from germline, CDR1 is LNHDA and CDR2 is SQIVND (reference sequence). Deletions cut 4 bases from V and 0 bases from J, with 10 bases between. The CDR3 has 15 amino acids. CDR3 protein: CASSTGQYSNQPQHF. The CDR3 region has the DNA TGTGCCAGTAGTACCGGACAGTATAGCAATCAGCCCCAGCATTTT.

This clone was seen only a few times. CDR3 nucleotides: TGCAGTGCTACTGACAGGGAAGAGGCTTTCTTT. This gives the protein CSATDREEAFF. The chain combines TRBV20-1 with TRBJ1-1; 7 positions match TRBD1. The CDR3 contains 11 residues. In germline, CDR1 is DFQATT, CDR2 SNEGSKA (reference sequence). The V and J ends lost 4 bases and 11 bases, in that order; junction bases with no gene match: 7.

The chain employs TRBV18 and TRBJ2-1; 7 bases are a match to TRBD1. In germline, CDR1 is KGHSH, CDR2 LQKENI. V dropped 3 bases and J dropped 7; count of bases not matched to a gene: 9. The CDR3 consists of 15 residues. CDR3 DNA sequence: TGTGCCAGCTCACCGCCGACAGGGTGGATAAATGAGCAGTTCTTC. Translated: CASSPPTGWINEQFF. The whole variable domain, filled in from reference TRBV18 and TRBJ2-1, reads NAGVMQNPRHLVRRRGQEARLRCSPMKGHSHVYWYRQLPEEGLKFMVYLQKENIIDESGMPKERFSAEFPKEGPSILRIQQVVRGDSAAYFCASSPPTGWINEQFFGPGTRLTVL.

This clone was counted between two and nine times. This chain uses TRBV4-3 with TRBJ1-2; 8 bases fit TRBD1. Trimming removed 0 bases from V and 4 bases from J; junction bases left unmatched: 19. The germline V gene has CDR1 LGHNA and CDR2 YSLEER. The CDR3 consists of 20 residues. The CDR3 is CASSQDPRGSGGGHAYGYTF. CDR3 DNA sequence: TGCGCCAGCAGCCAAGATCCTAGGGGGTCAGGGGGCGGTCATGCCTATGGCTACACCTTC.

This chain links TRBV4-1 with TRBJ1-2; 7 bases align to TRBD1. The CDR3 consists of 16 residues. The J segment lost 2 bases and the V segment lost 4 bases, leaving 10 bases of the junction unmatched. Germline assignment: CDR1 MGHRA and CDR2 YSYEKL. The CDR3 DNA reads as TGCGCCAGCAGCCCTCGGGAGGGGGCTCTAAACTATGGCTACACCTTC. It yields the protein CASSPREGALNYGYTF.

The CDR3 loop is CASSQGASGSYNEQFF. The CDR3 bases are TGCGCCAGCAGCCAAGGGGCTAGCGGGAGCTACAATGAGCAGTTCTTC. The V call is TRBV4-1, the J call TRBJ2-1; 10 nucleotides align to TRBD2. Germline lookup yields CDR1 MGHRA and CDR2 YSYEKL. The CDR3 contains 16 residues. V lost 1 base to trimming and J lost 3 bases; unmatched junction nucleotides: 3.

V gene TRBV2 combines with J gene TRBJ1-1; D might be TRBD1 (5 bases). The CDR3 has 13 amino acids. Deletions cut 7 bases from V and 2 bases from J, with 11 bases between. CDR1 is SNHLY, CDR2 FYNNEI, per germline. CDR3 amino acids: CASTQGRNTEAFF. The CDR3 DNA sequence: TGTGCCAGCACCCAGGGTAGAAACACTGAAGCTTTCTTT.

A few counts support this clone. This sequence joins TRBV27 and TRBJ2-7; 11 bases are shared with TRBD2. V dropped 5 bases and J dropped 2; count of bases not matched to a gene: 11. CDR1 MNHEY and CDR2 SMNVEV come from the germline V gene (reference sequence). The CDR3 has 17 residues. Here the CDR3 DNA reads TGTGCCAGCAGTCCCACCTCTAGCGGGGGGCCGCCCTACGAGCAGTACTTC. Translation gives CASSPTSSGGPPYEQYF.

This clone was observed a single time. This chain links TRBV5-3 with TRBJ2-7; 11 bases map to TRBD2. TRBV5-3 is classed as an ORF, of uncertain function. V was pared by 5 bases and J by 2 bases, with 12 bases of the junction left unmatched. The CDR3 totals 17 residues. For the CDR3, the DNA is TGTGCCAGAAGTACGCCACGGGGACTAGCGGTAACCTACGAGCAGTACTTC. Residues: CARSTPRGLAVTYEQYF.

The V and J genes are TRBV28 and TRBJ2-5, with TRBD1 as a possible D gene (5 bases). This CDR3 has 15 amino acids. Trimming pared 3 bases from V and 3 bases from J, leaving 14 bases between. Germline V gives CDR1 MDHEN, CDR2 SYDVKM. The CDR3 sequence is CASSFHRVGEETQYF. CDR3 nucleotide sequence: TGTGCCAGCAGTTTCCACCGGGTAGGGGAAGAGACCCAGTACTTC.

This clone was observed a few times. The chain carries TRBV5-1 and TRBJ2-3; D is perhaps TRBD1 (5 bases). Germline CDR1 SGHRS, CDR2 YFSETQ. The CDR3 totals 14 residues. Trimming left V 1 base short and J 1 base short, with 7 bases between. This CDR3 reads CASSLQGRTDTQYF. In nucleotides, the CDR3 is TGCGCCAGCAGCTTGCAGGGTCGCACAGATACGCAGTATTTT.